This T cell receptor (beta chain) was sequenced in a study of PD-1 blockade in mismatch repair-deficient tumors. Libraries were prepared by immunoSEQ multiplex PCR; TCRdb keeps only in-frame clonotypes and omits some of them. The table has 120,000 or so clones, more than 70% seen once. The V gene's germline CDR1 is SGHNT and CDR2 YYREEE (reference sequence). Trimming removed 1 base from V and 5 bases from J, with 18 bases in between. This CDR3 has 16 amino acids. The sequence was collected from an adult with mismatch repair-deficient cancer. The rearrangement links TRBV5-4 to TRBJ2-5, with D hard to call. The sequences come from peripheral blood, collected 70 to 72 weeks after starting pembrolizumab. CDR3: CASSLFAEGIGETQYF. The CDR3 DNA sequence: TGTGCCAGCAGCTTGTTTGCCGAAGGGATTGGGGAGACCCAGTACTTC.